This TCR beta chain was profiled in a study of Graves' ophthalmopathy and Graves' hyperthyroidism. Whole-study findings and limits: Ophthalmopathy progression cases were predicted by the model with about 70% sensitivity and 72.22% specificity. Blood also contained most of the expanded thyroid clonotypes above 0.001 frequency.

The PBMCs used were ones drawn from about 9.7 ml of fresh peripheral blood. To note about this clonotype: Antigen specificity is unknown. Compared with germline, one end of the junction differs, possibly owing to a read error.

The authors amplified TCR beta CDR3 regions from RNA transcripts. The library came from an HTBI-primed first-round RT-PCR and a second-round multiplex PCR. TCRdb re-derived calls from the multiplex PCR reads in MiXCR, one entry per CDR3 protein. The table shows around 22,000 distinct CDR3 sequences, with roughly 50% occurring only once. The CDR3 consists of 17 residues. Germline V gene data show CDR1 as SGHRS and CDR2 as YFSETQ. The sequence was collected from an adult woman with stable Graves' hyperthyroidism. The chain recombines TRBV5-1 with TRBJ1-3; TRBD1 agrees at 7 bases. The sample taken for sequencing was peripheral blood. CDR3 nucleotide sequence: TGCGCCAGCAGTTACTCCCAGGACAGGACGACTGGAAACACCATATGTTTT. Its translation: CASSYSQDRTTGNTICF.